This record covers a single T cell receptor (beta chain). Its target is not known. Researchers made TCR beta libraries by using iRepertoire HTBI primers and running Arm-PCR on CDR3 regions. In the authors' methods: Overall, samples carried more than 55 TRBV and 13 to 15 TRBJ segments. One entry per CDR3 protein, called by TCRdb with MiXCR from the multiplex PCR reads. TCRdb, rather than the study authors, made the V and J calls. The sample consists of about 340,000 distinct CDR3 sequences, less than 20% of them appearing once. Sample time point: persistent/refractory GD, antithyroid drugs over 5 years with positive TRAb. The authors made the TCR library using RNA they extracted from PBMCs. This entry comes from a study of regulatory T cells in long-lasting Graves disease. At the level of the study: Persistent cases were those of Graves' disease that involved over 5 years of antithyroid drugs with positive TSH receptor antibodies. Study observations and caveats: Samples came from peripheral blood alone, without thyroid tissue.

This TCR came from a female donor with Graves disease. This specimen consisted of peripheral blood mononuclear cells (PBMCs), obtained when the disease was refractory, from a patient treated with antithyroid drugs.

The CDR3 loop is CASSPGRTSGNTIYF. The CDR3 DNA is TGTGCCAGTAGCCCGGGACGGACCTCTGGAAACACCATATATTTT. This rearrangement joins TRBV19 to TRBJ1-3; the D gene is possibly TRBD1 (5 bases). Germline V gives CDR1 LNHDA, CDR2 SQIVND (reference sequence). The germline V and J ends were trimmed by 6 bases and 0 bases, with 12 bases remaining between them. CDR3 length: 15 amino acids.